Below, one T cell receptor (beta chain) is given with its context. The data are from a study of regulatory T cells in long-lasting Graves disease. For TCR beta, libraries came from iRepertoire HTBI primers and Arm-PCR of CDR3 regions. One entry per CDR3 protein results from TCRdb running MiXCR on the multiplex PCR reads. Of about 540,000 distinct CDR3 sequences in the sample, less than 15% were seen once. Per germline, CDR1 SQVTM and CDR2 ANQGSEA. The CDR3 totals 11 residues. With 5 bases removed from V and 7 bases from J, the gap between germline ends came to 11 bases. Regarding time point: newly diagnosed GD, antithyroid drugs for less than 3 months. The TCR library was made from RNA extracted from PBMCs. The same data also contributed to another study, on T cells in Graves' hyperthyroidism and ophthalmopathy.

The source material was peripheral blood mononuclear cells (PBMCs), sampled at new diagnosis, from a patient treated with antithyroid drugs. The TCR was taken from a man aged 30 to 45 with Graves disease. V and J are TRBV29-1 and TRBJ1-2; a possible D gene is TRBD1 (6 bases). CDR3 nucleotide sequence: TGCAGCGTTATGGGGGCTACTGGCTACACCTTC. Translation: CSVMGATGYTF.